The 17 T cell receptor beta chains presented below share a single source sample, sequenced in a study of T cells in Graves' hyperthyroidism and ophthalmopathy. RNA transcripts were the template for amplifying TCR beta CDR3 regions. TCR CDR3 regions were first amplified by RT-PCR with HTBI primers. Via MiXCR, TCRdb re-called the multiplex PCR reads, giving one row per CDR3 protein. This table holds hundreds of thousands of distinct CDR3 sequences, roughly 14% found once. Specimen: blood. Source of these receptors: a woman in her thirties or forties with Graves' ophthalmopathy.

In this sample, this clonotype turned up many times. The chain combines TRBV28 with TRBJ2-7, with D perhaps TRBD1 or TRBD2 (5 bases each). V lost 6 bases to trimming and J lost 3 bases, with 18 bases between them. CDR1 and CDR2 from the germline V gene are MDHEN and SYDVKM. This CDR3 is built from 15 residues. CDR3 bases: TGTGCCAGCAGACTTGGGGGTTTCGGAATCTACGAGCAGTACTTC. It encodes CASRLGGFGIYEQYF.

This clonotype is a singleton in its sample. The chain joins TRBV7-9 to TRBJ2-5; D possibly corresponds to TRBD1 (6 bases). Trimming removed 3 bases from V and 5 bases from J, with 13 bases in between. Germline V gene data show CDR1 as SEHNR and CDR2 as FQNEAQ (reference sequence). The CDR3 has 14 amino acids. CDR3 protein: CASSFRGQWETQYF. As DNA, the CDR3 is TGTGCCAGCAGCTTCCGAGGACAGTGGGAGACCCAGTACTTC.

This clonotype appeared a few times. A much more abundant neighbour one base away suggests this may be a read error. The genes are TRBV6-2 or TRBV6-3 and TRBJ2-7, with a tentative D call TRBD1 (6 bases). Germline CDR1 MNHEY, CDR2 SVGEGT. This CDR3 region has 12 residues. Trimming shortened V by 5 bases and J by 5 bases, and 10 bases separated the two germline ends. CDR3 sequence: CASSQTGHEQYF. CDR3 bases: TGTGCCAGCAGTCAGACAGGTCACGAGCAGTACTTC.

This clonotype was detected a few times. This chain uses TRBV6-5 with TRBJ2-5, with no clear D. CDR1 is MNHEY and CDR2 is SVGAGI in the germline V gene. V dropped 5 bases and J dropped 7 bases, with 17 bases sitting between them. The CDR3 is 14 residues long. For the CDR3, the DNA is TGTGCCAGCAGTACTACGTCCCTATCGGGGACCCAGTACTTC. Translated, it gives CASSTTSLSGTQYF.

This clonotype was found many times. This chain uses TRBV28 with TRBJ1-1, with D possibly TRBD1 on 5 matching bases. The V and J ends lost 7 bases and 4 bases respectively, with 22 bases between them. This CDR3 spans 16 amino acids. Germline loops: CDR1 MDHEN, CDR2 SYDVKM. The CDR3 nucleotides are TGTGCCAGCACCTCCCCCGACAGCAGTAAAGGCACTGAAGCTTTCTTT. This translates into CASTSPDSSKGTEAFF.

This clonotype was seen ten or more times. CDR3 loop: CASSLWHNQPQHF. The CDR3 DNA is TGTGCCAGCAGTTTATGGCACAATCAGCCCCAGCATTTT. This rearrangement joins TRBV27 to TRBJ1-5; D gene uncertain. This CDR3 contains 13 residues. Germline V CDR1 and CDR2: MNHEY, SMNVEV (reference sequence). Trimming stripped 1 base from V and 3 bases from J, with 4 bases between.

This clonotype was counted ten times or more. The V and J genes are TRBV6-1 and TRBJ1-3, with 9 bases fitting TRBD1. This CDR3 comprises 15 residues. Germline assignment: CDR1 MNHNS and CDR2 SASEGT. Trimming at V came to 6 bases and at J to 3 bases, leaving 6 bases not matched to a gene. CDR3 nucleotides: TGTGCCAGCAGAAACAGGGGGCTGAGTGGAAACACCATATATTTT. The encoded protein is CASRNRGLSGNTIYF.

This clonotype was recorded at least ten times. The chain recombines TRBV4-1 with TRBJ2-5, with D perhaps TRBD1 (6 bases). Germline values: CDR1 MGHRA, CDR2 YSYEKL. The CDR3 extends over 13 amino acids. V was pared by 4 bases and J by 4 bases, with 10 bases between. The CDR3 spells CASSPIRGETQYF. The CDR3 DNA sequence: TGCGCCAGCAGCCCCATCAGGGGAGAGACCCAGTACTTC.

This clonotype has ten or more counts. V is TRBV11-2 and J is TRBJ2-7; D is possibly TRBD1 or TRBD2 (5 bases each). This CDR3 has 17 amino acids. Trimming shortened V by 5 bases and J by 0 bases, and 20 bases separated the two germline ends. The germline CDR1 and CDR2 sequences are SGHAT and FQNNGV. The CDR3, as DNA: TGTGCCAGCAGCCATCCAAATGACGGGACGGCCTCCTACGAGCAGTACTTC. This translates into CASSHPNDGTASYEQYF.

This clonotype was seen ten or more times. The chain links TRBV6-2 or TRBV6-3 to TRBJ2-7; either TRBD1 or TRBD2 may supply D (5 bases each). Germline-derived CDR1 and CDR2 are MNHEY and SVGEGT. This CDR3 is built from 16 residues. The V end lost 6 bases, the J end lost 0 bases, and 18 bases lay between the germline ends. The CDR3 region is CASRTPRGAVSYEQYF. CDR3 DNA sequence: TGTGCCAGCAGAACCCCCCGAGGGGCAGTCTCCTACGAGCAGTACTTC.

Many counts were recorded for this clonotype. This rearrangement joins TRBV7-2 to TRBJ1-3; D remains unclear. V lost 3 bases and J 0 bases, leaving 9 bases between the germline ends. This CDR3 is built from 15 residues. The germline V gene encodes CDR1 SGHTA and CDR2 FQGNSA. CDR3: CASSFAESSGNTIYF. The CDR3 DNA follows: TGTGCCAGCAGCTTTGCAGAGAGCTCTGGAAACACCATATATTTT.

This clonotype was observed many times. The chain uses TRBV12-3 or TRBV12-4 and TRBJ2-7; D is unclear. This CDR3 contains 15 residues. V gave up 2 bases and J gave up 2 bases, with 13 bases separating them. DNA for the CDR3: TGTGCCAGCAGTTTAACACAGTCGGGTACCTACGAGCAGTACTTC. It yields the protein CASSLTQSGTYEQYF.

This clonotype has a count of ten or more. The rearrangement links TRBV20-1 to TRBJ1-1, with a tentative D call TRBD1 (5 bases). The CDR3 runs to 14 residues. Trimming removed 3 bases at V and 2 bases at J, with 13 bases between. The germline V gene encodes CDR1 DFQATT and CDR2 SNEGSKA (reference sequence). The CDR3 loop reads CSAREGNSNTEAFF. Written as DNA, the CDR3 is TGCAGTGCTAGGGAGGGGAATTCTAACACTGAAGCTTTCTTT.

This clonotype was recorded many times. This chain's CDR3 is CASSQDGGLRTEAFF. The CDR3, as DNA: TGCGCCAGCAGCCAAGATGGGGGGTTACGCACTGAAGCTTTCTTT. The gene calls are TRBV4-1 and TRBJ1-1, with D possibly TRBD1 on 5 matching bases. The CDR3 is made up of 15 amino acids. Per the germline V gene, CDR1 is MGHRA and CDR2 is YSYEKL. The ends were cut back, 0 bases at V and 4 bases at J, with 12 bases in the middle.

This clonotype came up many times. The chain recombines TRBV6-2 or TRBV6-3 with TRBJ2-5; TRBD2 matches at 10 bases. The CDR3 consists of 15 residues. After removal of 6 bases from V and 4 bases from J, the junction contained 8 bases not matched to a gene. From germline, CDR1 is MNHEY and CDR2 SVGEGT. The CDR3 is CASSSLAGLGETQYF. In DNA, the CDR3 is TGTGCCAGCAGCTCACTAGCGGGACTGGGAGAGACCCAGTACTTC.

The sample holds many counts of this clonotype. The chain carries TRBV30 and TRBJ2-7; possibly TRBD1 for D (5 bases). The CDR3 has 12 amino acids. The V end lost 5 bases, the J end lost 4 bases, and 12 bases lay between the germline ends. Germline V gives CDR1 GTSNPN, CDR2 SVGIG (reference sequence). CDR3 DNA sequence: TGTGCCTGGGCCCCCACAGGATACGAGCAGTACTTC. Protein: CAWAPTGYEQYF.

This clonotype has only a few counts. The rearrangement joins TRBV11-3 to TRBJ2-1; D ambiguous. Germline values: CDR1 SGHNT, CDR2 YENEEA. CDR3 length equals 14 residues. Trimming shortened V by 1 base and J by 4 bases, and 8 bases separated the two germline ends. CDR3 protein: CASSLGSVYNEQFF. CDR3 nucleotides: TGTGCCAGCAGCTTAGGATCCGTTTACAATGAGCAGTTCTTC.